This section outlines one T cell receptor beta chain sequence together with its context. The junction had 4 bases not matched to a gene; V was cut back by 3 bases and J by 5 bases. Per germline, CDR1 SGDLS and CDR2 YYNGEE. The CDR3 has 14 amino acids. Libraries were prepared by immunoSEQ multiplex PCR; TCRdb keeps only in-frame clonotypes and omits some of them. The sample has more than 550,000 clones, around 87% seen once. The sample belongs to a study of shared T cell receptors in the human thymus. The same sample was also studied in work on human thymus T cells. That source notes: Resections were taken during corrective heart surgery, and the thymus tissue came from these. Repertoires sampled from thymus and blood appeared biased in V and J gene usage. Highly overlapping thymic repertoires among unrelated individuals were reported in related research.

Sequenced: thymocytes. The origin of this receptor is a boy under two years old with a congenital heart defect. The chain couples TRBV9 to TRBJ2-7, with 11 positions matching TRBD2. The CDR3 sequence is CASSAGTSGDEQYF. The CDR3 DNA reads as TGTGCCAGCAGCGCCGGGACTAGCGGCGACGAGCAGTACTTC.